This T cell receptor (beta chain) was recovered during a study of T cell responses to AZD1222 COVID-19 vaccine. Some clones are missing from TCRdb's copy, which holds only in-frame ones; the method was immunoSEQ multiplex PCR. Among tens of thousands of clones listed, 83% were seen once. Findings and limits, study-wide: There were mostly white British donors and more females than males, and clonal diversity was possibly underestimated. Just five to seven people given AZD1222 tested seropositive at baseline. Vaccine-associated CD4 TCRs ranged over spike, dominating at 160-218 and 743-854.

The CDR3 is 12 residues long. A remark on this clone: What it binds is unknown. The junction shows a germline mismatch at one end, possibly a read error.

This clonotype was obtained from an adult in good health. This material consisted of peripheral blood, taken on day 0 of AZD1222 vaccination. V usage is TRBV12-3 or TRBV12-4 and J usage is TRBJ1-1; D is ambiguous. The CDR3 DNA sequence: TGTGCCAGCGGAGTCCCCCAGACCGGGTGTCTCTTT. Its translation: CASGVPQTGCLF.